This T cell receptor beta chain was sequenced for a study of somatic mutations in cytotoxic T cells in rheumatoid arthritis. Profiling relied on immunoSEQ multiplex PCR, and the TCRdb table lists in-frame clones only, not all of them. The sample consists of about 20,000 clones, 86% of them appearing once. From germline, CDR1 is MNHNS and CDR2 SASEGT. The CDR3 spans 14 residues. The V and J ends lost 3 bases and 6 bases respectively, with 11 bases between them. The TCR sequence derives from a man in his forties in good health. Sequencing used CD8+ T cells sorted from blood. The chain couples TRBV6-1 to TRBJ2-2; D unresolved. This CDR3 is CASSDSLDSGELFF. The CDR3 DNA reads TGTGCCAGCAGTGATTCTTTGGATTCCGGGGAGCTGTTTTTT.